This TCR beta chain is from a study of blood T cell repertoires in COVID-19. In the study overall: The cDNA or gDNA used as material had been derived from T cells, B-cell-depleted T cells, or PBMCs.

Profiled with immunoSEQ multiplex PCR; TCRdb holds only in-frame clones, not every one. Among about 250,000 clones, just under 85% were seen once, and the ten largest hold around 4%. Trimming at V came to 4 bases and at J to 14 bases, leaving 5 bases not matched to a gene. Germline CDR1 DFQATT, CDR2 SNEGSKA (reference sequence). CDR3 length: 11 residues. The clonotype originates from a man aged 50-59 years with acute or convalescent COVID-19. Sequenced input: peripheral blood. J is TRBJ1-6 and V is TRBV20-1, with 7 bases aligning to TRBD1. CDR3 sequence (DNA): TGCAGTGCTACAGGGGGGTCGACCCTCCACTTT. Its protein product is CSATGGSTLHF.